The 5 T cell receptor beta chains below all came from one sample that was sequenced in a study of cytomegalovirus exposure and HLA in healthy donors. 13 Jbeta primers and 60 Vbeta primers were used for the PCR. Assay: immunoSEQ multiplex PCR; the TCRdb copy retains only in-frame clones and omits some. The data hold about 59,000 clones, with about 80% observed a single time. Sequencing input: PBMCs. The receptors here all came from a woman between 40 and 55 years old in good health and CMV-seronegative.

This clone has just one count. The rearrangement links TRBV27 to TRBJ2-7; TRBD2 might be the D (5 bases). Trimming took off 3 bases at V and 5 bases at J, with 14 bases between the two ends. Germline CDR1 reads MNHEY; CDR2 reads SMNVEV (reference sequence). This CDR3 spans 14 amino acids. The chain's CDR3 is CASSFSSPWDEQYF. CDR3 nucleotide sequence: TGTGCCAGCAGTTTCTCTAGCCCCTGGGACGAGCAGTACTTC.

CDR3 bases: TGTGCCACCAGCACCAGACTAGCGGGAGGGGCAGATACGCAGTATTTT. Amino acid sequence: CATSTRLAGGADTQYF. J is TRBJ2-3 and V is TRBV15; TRBD2 agrees at 14 bases. This CDR3 is built from 16 residues. With 4 bases clipped from V and 4 bases from J, the junction kept 4 bases outside the gene matches. CDR1 and CDR2 from the germline V gene are LNHNV and YYDKDF (reference sequence).

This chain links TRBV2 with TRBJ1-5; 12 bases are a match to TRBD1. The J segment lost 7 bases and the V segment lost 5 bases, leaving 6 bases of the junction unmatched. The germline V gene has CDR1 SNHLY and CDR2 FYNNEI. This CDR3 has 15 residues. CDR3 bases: TGTGCCAGCAGTCCCGGGACAGGGGGCCGGCAGCCCCAGCATTTT. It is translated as CASSPGTGGRQPQHF. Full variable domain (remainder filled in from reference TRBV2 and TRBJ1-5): EPEVTQTPSHQVTQMGQEVILRCVPISNHLYFYWYRQILGQKVEFLVSFYNNEISEKSEIFDDQFSVERPDGSNFTLKIRSTKLEDSAMYFCASSPGTGGRQPQHFGDGTRLSIL.

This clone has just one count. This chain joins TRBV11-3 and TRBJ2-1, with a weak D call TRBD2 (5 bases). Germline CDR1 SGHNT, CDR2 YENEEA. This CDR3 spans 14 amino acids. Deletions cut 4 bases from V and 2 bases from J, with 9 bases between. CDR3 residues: CASSSGLAYNEQFF. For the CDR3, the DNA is TGTGCCAGCAGCTCAGGACTCGCCTACAATGAGCAGTTCTTC.

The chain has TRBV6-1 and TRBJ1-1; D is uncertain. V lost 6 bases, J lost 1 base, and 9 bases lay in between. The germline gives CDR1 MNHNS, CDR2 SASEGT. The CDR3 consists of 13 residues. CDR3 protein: CASRTQTNTEAFF. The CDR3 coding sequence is TGTGCCAGCAGGACACAGACGAACACTGAAGCTTTCTTT.